The 24 T cell receptor beta chains in this list originate from one sample, sequenced in a study of CD8 T cells in Susac syndrome. cDNA came from 0.5 to 1 ug RNA primed by random hexamers. A single record per CDR3 protein comes from TCRdb applying MiXCR to the immunoSEQ multiplex PCR reads. The sample has around 85,000 distinct CDR3 sequences, 85% to 95% seen once. The specimen was CD8+ T cells from PBMCs. The receptors derive from a human donor with Susac syndrome.

The J gene is TRBJ1-5, the V gene TRBV7-3, with D possibly TRBD1 on 5 matching bases. The ends were cut back, 3 bases at V and 6 bases at J, with 9 bases in the middle. CDR3 size: 13 residues. The V gene's germline CDR1 is SGHTA and CDR2 FQGTGA. CDR3 sequence: CASSLTDGQPQHF. CDR3 DNA: TGTGCCAGCAGCTTGACAGATGGTCAGCCCCAGCATTTT.

V and J are TRBV12-3 or TRBV12-4 and TRBJ2-7, with a weak D call TRBD1 (6 bases). The CDR3 sequence is 15 residues long. The V and J ends lost 6 bases and 4 bases respectively, with 19 bases between them. Here the CDR3 reads CASRSGQNSLYEQYF. The CDR3 nucleotides are TGTGCCAGCAGGTCAGGACAGAACTCTTTATACGAGCAGTACTTC.

The chain combines TRBV15 with TRBJ1-5; D possibly corresponds to TRBD1 (6 bases). In germline, CDR1 is LNHNV, CDR2 YYDKDF (reference sequence). The CDR3 sequence is 14 residues long. Trimming shortened V by 3 bases and J by 7 bases, and 13 bases separated the two germline ends. CDR3 sequence: CATSRATGSQPQHF. CDR3 DNA: TGTGCCACCAGCAGGGCAACAGGGAGCCAGCCCCAGCATTTT.

The V gene is TRBV4-2, the J gene TRBJ2-7; 10 bases are shared with TRBD1. Germline lookup yields CDR1 LGHNA and CDR2 YNFKEQ. CDR3 size: 15 residues. V trimming: 1 base; J trimming: 3 bases; junction bases outside the gene matches: 3. The CDR3 DNA reads TGTGCCAGCAGCCAAGTGAGGGACAGGGGCTACGAGCAGTACTTC. Amino acids: CASSQVRDRGYEQYF.

This sequence joins TRBV28 and TRBJ1-1, with D tentatively TRBD1 (5 bases). CDR1 is MDHEN and CDR2 is SYDVKM in the germline V gene. The CDR3 spans 15 residues. Trimming left V 4 bases short and J 3 bases short, with 15 bases between. The CDR3 here is CASSWGNPRDTEAFF. DNA of the CDR3: TGTGCCAGCAGTTGGGGGAACCCTAGGGACACTGAAGCTTTCTTT. The variable domain in full, with the rest retrieved from reference TRBV28 and TRBJ1-1, is DVKVTQSSRYLVKRTGEKVFLECVQDMDHENMFWYRQDPGLGLRLIYFSYDVKMKEKGDIPEGYSVSREKKERFSLILESASTNQTSMYLCASSWGNPRDTEAFFGQGTRLTVV.

J is TRBJ2-7 and V is TRBV12-3 or TRBV12-4; D is unresolved. V was pared by 0 bases and J by 6 bases, with 9 bases between. CDR3 length equals 13 residues. The CDR3 loop reads CASSLAPFSEQYF. For the CDR3, the DNA is TGTGCCAGCAGTTTAGCGCCCTTCAGCGAGCAGTACTTC.

V and J are TRBV28 and TRBJ2-4, with TRBD2 matching 9 bases. CDR3 length: 15 residues. V shed 5 bases and J 15 bases; nucleotides not matched to a gene: 17. Germline V gene lookup returns CDR1 MDHEN and CDR2 SYDVKM. CDR3 nucleotides: TGTGCCAGCAGTCCTATGGCCGAGGTAGCGGGAGTAGGGTACTTC. This sequence encodes CASSPMAEVAGVGYF. The whole variable domain, remainder taken from reference TRBV28 and TRBJ2-4, is DVKVTQSSRYLVKRTGEKVFLECVQDMDHENMFWYRQDPGLGLRLIYFSYDVKMKEKGDIPEGYSVSREKKERFSLILESASTNQTSMYLCASSPMAEVAGVGYFGAGTRLSVL.

This chain links TRBV4-1 with TRBJ2-7, with TRBD2 as a possible D gene (6 bases). Trimming left V 4 bases short and J 3 bases short, with 16 bases between. The germline CDR1 and CDR2 sequences are MGHRA and YSYEKL. CDR3 length: 15 residues. This CDR3 reads CASSPERDSYYEQYF. In DNA form, the CDR3 reads TGCGCCAGCAGCCCGGAGAGGGACTCTTACTACGAGCAGTACTTC.

The chain carries TRBV2 and TRBJ1-5, with no clear D. The CDR3 has 15 amino acids. The V gene lost 6 bases and the J gene lost 4 bases, with 16 bases spanning the gap. Germline V gene lookup returns CDR1 SNHLY and CDR2 FYNNEI. CDR3 nucleotide sequence: TGTGCCAGCAGCCCCACGGGTTACCTTAATCAGCCCCAGCATTTT. Its protein is CASSPTGYLNQPQHF.

In DNA, the CDR3 is TGTGCCAGCAGCCTCCGGGGGGCGAACACCGGGGAGCTGTTTTTT. Translated: CASSLRGANTGELFF. The rearrangement uses TRBV6-2 or TRBV6-3 and TRBJ2-2, with 7 bases identical to TRBD2. Germline values: CDR1 MNHEY, CDR2 SVGEGT. The CDR3 extends over 15 amino acids. V dropped 6 bases and J dropped 0; count of bases not matched to a gene: 4.

This clonotype was counted a single time. The chain uses TRBV7-8 and TRBJ2-7; D not resolved. Trimming took 3 bases from V and 0 from J, leaving 9 bases between them. The CDR3 covers 14 residues. Germline assignment: CDR1 SGHVS and CDR2 FQNEAQ. CDR3 sequence reads: CASSFPSGSYEQYF. As DNA, the CDR3 is TGTGCCAGCAGCTTTCCGAGTGGCTCCTACGAGCAGTACTTC.

This clonotype was found once. The chain carries TRBV5-6 and TRBJ2-1, with D perhaps matching TRBD1 (5 bases). The V gene lost 2 bases and the J gene lost 3 bases, with 9 bases spanning the gap. The CDR3 has 14 amino acids. Germline V lookup: CDR1 SGHDT, CDR2 YYEEEE. CDR3 in amino acids: CASSFQGSYNEQFF. The CDR3 bases are TGTGCCAGCAGCTTTCAGGGTAGCTACAATGAGCAGTTCTTC.

The chain carries TRBV12-3 or TRBV12-4 and TRBJ2-5; 8 bases align to TRBD1. The CDR3 totals 15 residues. V shed 5 bases and J 4 bases; nucleotides not matched to a gene: 9. CDR3 residues: CASSPGQGGGETQYF. In nucleotides, the CDR3 is TGTGCCAGCAGTCCCGGACAGGGTGGAGGAGAGACCCAGTACTTC.

About this clonotype: The germline gene is not matched at one end of the junction; a read error may be the cause. The chain joins TRBV4-1 to TRBJ2-7; 7 nucleotides line up with TRBD2. The CDR3 length is 11 residues. Germline assignment: CDR1 MGHRA and CDR2 YSYEKL. The CDR3 DNA is TGCGCCAGCACGGGAGGTGGCGAGCTGTACTTC. This encodes CASTGGGELYF.

V usage is TRBV11-3 and J usage is TRBJ2-5; 13 nucleotides agree with TRBD2. V lost 5 bases and J lost 4; bases outside the gene matches: 7. The CDR3 is 16 residues long. Germline CDR1 and CDR2: SGHNT and YENEEA. The CDR3 sequence is CASSPGLAGVGETQYF. The DNA for the CDR3 is TGTGCCAGCAGCCCTGGACTAGCGGGAGTTGGAGAGACCCAGTACTTC.

V is TRBV20-1 and J is TRBJ2-7; TRBD2 matches 8 bases. Germline trimming cut 2 bases from V and 3 bases from J; bases unmatched to any gene: 9. Germline V gene data show CDR1 as DFQATT and CDR2 as SNEGSKA (reference sequence). The CDR3 length is 15 residues. The CDR3 DNA sequence: TGCAGTGCTAGACCCGATAGCGGGGCTCGCTACGAGCAGTACTTC. It yields the protein CSARPDSGARYEQYF.

This sequence joins TRBV27 and TRBJ2-7; D is possibly TRBD2 (5 bases). Trimming took off 3 bases at V and 0 bases at J, with 15 bases between the two ends. This CDR3 has 16 amino acids. Germline lookup yields CDR1 MNHEY and CDR2 SMNVEV (reference sequence). CDR3 region: CASSFSRSAASYEQYF. The CDR3, as DNA: TGTGCCAGCAGTTTTAGTCGGTCAGCGGCCTCCTACGAGCAGTACTTC.

V and J are TRBV28 and TRBJ1-1, with D possibly being TRBD1 (5 bases). The germline V gene encodes CDR1 MDHEN and CDR2 SYDVKM. V shed 4 bases and J shed 6 bases, with 18 bases lying between them. The CDR3 extends over 15 amino acids. The CDR3 here is CASSSLRGGGPEAFF. For the CDR3, the DNA is TGTGCCAGCAGTTCCCTACGGGGGGGTGGCCCTGAAGCTTTCTTT.

This sequence joins TRBV6-5 and TRBJ2-1; no clear D gene. CDR1 MNHEY and CDR2 SVGAGI come from the germline V gene. CDR3 size: 17 residues. With 0 bases removed from V and 0 bases from J, the gap between germline ends came to 12 bases. CDR3 loop: CASSYSGSGISYNEQFF. The CDR3 DNA sequence: TGTGCCAGCAGTTACTCGGGCAGTGGGATCTCCTACAATGAGCAGTTCTTC.

The chain combines TRBV4-1 with TRBJ1-5; D not resolved. The V gene's germline CDR1 is MGHRA and CDR2 YSYEKL. CDR3 length: 14 residues. Between the trimmed V and J ends, which lost 1 base and 0 bases, there was a span of 4 bases. In DNA, the CDR3 is TGCGCCAGCAGCCAAGTACATAGCAATCAGCCCCAGCATTTT. It encodes CASSQVHSNQPQHF.

This clonotype was detected once. J is TRBJ1-3 and V is TRBV13; no reliable D call. Germline V gene data show CDR1 as PRHDT and CDR2 as FYEKMQ (reference sequence). The CDR3 covers 15 residues. The V end lost 5 bases, the J end lost 0 bases, and 11 bases lay between the germline ends. This CDR3 reads CASSPQGISGNTIYF. The DNA of the CDR3 is TGTGCCAGCAGCCCTCAAGGGATCTCTGGAAACACCATATATTTT.

This rearrangement joins TRBV29-1 to TRBJ2-2; 11 bases are shared with TRBD1. This CDR3 is built from 16 residues. Germline CDR1 reads SQVTM; CDR2 reads ANQGSEA. V shed 0 bases and J 7 bases; nucleotides not matched to a gene: 7. CDR3 loop: CSVEESGTGGFGELFF. DNA of the CDR3: TGCAGCGTTGAAGAATCGGGGACAGGGGGTTTCGGGGAGCTGTTTTTT.

The J gene is TRBJ2-7, the V gene TRBV11-2, with 10 bases matching TRBD2. Trimming cost V 8 bases and J 6 bases; bases outside gene matches: 4. The germline V gene encodes CDR1 SGHAT and CDR2 FQNNGV. The CDR3 is made up of 12 amino acids. CDR3: CASGGLASEQYF. As DNA, the CDR3 is TGTGCCAGCGGGGGACTAGCGTCCGAGCAGTACTTC.

The chain employs TRBV5-4 and TRBJ1-2; 10 positions agree with TRBD1. CDR1 is SGHNT, CDR2 YYREEE, per germline (reference sequence). V gave up 7 bases and J gave up 6 bases; unmatched junction bases: 6. The CDR3 length is 13 residues. Here the CDR3 reads CASARGTGDGYTF. The CDR3 bases are TGTGCCAGCGCGCGGGGGACAGGGGATGGCTACACCTTC.